Listed below are T cell receptor beta chains from one sample, sequenced in a study of cytomegalovirus exposure and HLA in healthy donors. Sequencing was performed with immunoSEQ multiplex PCR; in TCRdb, only in-frame clones are kept and a portion is missing. The top ten clones hold roughly 31% of a sample with about 120,000 clones, around 74% of them seen once. Material for sequencing was PBMCs. These receptors originate from a man aged 55-75 years in good health and CMV-seropositive. Each CDR3 is given with its conserved first and last residue. Fields, in order: clone size, J gene, D gene, V gene, CDR3 DNA, CDR3 protein. The D gene is left open where the match is weak. Rows may omit the clone size; those that give it use once, few, many or a size class.

once | TRBJ1-1 | NA | TRBV14 | TGTGCCAGCAGCCCGGGGGGTTATGAAGCTTTCTTT | CASSPGGYEAFF
NA | TRBJ2-5 | NA | TRBV6-6 | TGTGCCAGCAGTCCCAGGAGGGTGCCAGAAGAGACCCAGTACTTC | CASSPRRVPEETQYF
NA | TRBJ1-1 | NA | TRBV7-2 | TGTGCCAGCAGCTTACCTGGCCTGCGGGCTTTCTTT | CASSLPGLRAFF
NA | TRBJ1-2 | NA | TRBV2 | TGTGCCTCCCGGGGGGTCTTAGGCTACACCTTC | CASRGVLGYTF
NA | TRBJ2-3 | NA | TRBV19 | TGTGCCAGTAGTATCCGGACGGGGGAAAGCACAGATACGCAGTATTTT | CASSIRTGESTDTQYF
NA | TRBJ1-1 | NA | TRBV7-3 | TGTGCCAGCAGCATCAGTCGACAGGATAGTGAAGCTTTCTTT | CASSISRQDSEAFF
NA | TRBJ2-7 | TRBD1 | TRBV19 | TGTGCCAGTAGTTCCGCGACAGGGGCCTACGAGCAGTACTTC | CASSSATGAYEQYF
NA | TRBJ1-1 | TRBD1 | TRBV2 | TGTGCCAGCAGTGGACAGGGGGCGGATACTGAAGCTTTCTTT | CASSGQGADTEAFF
NA | TRBJ2-5 | TRBD1 | TRBV9 | TGTGCCAGCAGCGGGGGACAGGGAGGGGAGACCCAGTACTTC | CASSGGQGGETQYF
few | TRBJ1-1 | TRBD1 | TRBV7-2 | TGTGCCAGCAGCTTAGTGGGACAGAAGAACACTGAAGCTTTCTTT | CASSLVGQKNTEAFF
NA | TRBJ2-6 | NA | TRBV5-1 | TGCGCCAGCGCTGAGGGAGCGGGTACTGGGGCCAACGTCCTGACTTTC | CASAEGAGTGANVLTF
NA | TRBJ1-2 | TRBD1 | TRBV18 | TGTGCCAGCTCACCACGTGGGGGCAGGGGGGACCATGGCTACACCTTC | CASSPRGGRGDHGYTF
NA | TRBJ2-2 | NA | TRBV11-2 | TGTGCCAGCAGCTTAGATCGGGACGGGGAGCTGTTTTTT | CASSLDRDGELFF
NA | TRBJ2-1 | NA | TRBV6-6 | TGTGCCAGCAGTTTCGGGGGCTCCTACAATGAGCAGTTCTTC | CASSFGGSYNEQFF
once | TRBJ1-1 | TRBD1 | TRBV5-4 | TGTGCCAGCAGCCTGATGTCGGGACAGGGAGAAGCTTTCTTT | CASSLMSGQGEAFF
NA | TRBJ1-4 | NA | TRBV14 | TGTGCCAGCAGCCGCGGGAAGGCTAATGAAAAACTGTTTTTT | CASSRGKANEKLFF
NA | TRBJ1-5 | NA | TRBV6-6 | TGTGCCAGCAGTTACTTTATCGGGAAGAATCAGCCCCAGCATTTT | CASSYFIGKNQPQHF
NA | TRBJ2-1 | TRBD1 | TRBV28 | TGTGCCAGCAGTTCCGGACAGGGGAACTACAATGAGCAGTTCTTC | CASSSGQGNYNEQFF
NA | TRBJ2-7 | TRBD2 | TRBV5-1 | TGCGCCAGCAGCATTCTCACGGGGGGCTCCTACGAGCAGTACTTC | CASSILTGGSYEQYF
NA | TRBJ1-3 | NA | TRBV2 | TGTGCCAGCAGTGAAAGGGGCACCTCTGGAAACACCATATATTTT | CASSERGTSGNTIYF
NA | TRBJ2-5 | NA | TRBV7-9 | TGTGCCAGCAGCAACAGCTTTATTCCTGTCGAGACCCAGTACTTC | CASSNSFIPVETQYF
NA | TRBJ2-1 | TRBD2 | TRBV4-2 | TGTGCCAGCAGCCAGGAGGGACTAGCGGGAGCCGGCGGTGAGCAGTTCTTC | CASSQEGLAGAGGEQFF
NA | TRBJ1-1 | NA | TRBV18 | TGTGCCAGCTCACCACTGAACATGAACACTGAAGCTTTCTTT | CASSPLNMNTEAFF
NA | TRBJ1-2 | NA | TRBV6-5 | TGTGCCAGCAGTCAAAGACAGCCCCCCGGCTACACCTTC | CASSQRQPPGYTF
once | TRBJ1-3 | TRBD1 | TRBV6-1 | TGTGCCAGCAGTCAAAAGGGGGCTACTGGAAACACCATATATTTT | CASSQKGATGNTIYF
NA | TRBJ2-7 | NA | TRBV27 | TGTGCCAGCAGTGCGGACAGAAAACCCTACGAGCAGTACTTC | CASSADRKPYEQYF
few | TRBJ2-3 | TRBD1 | TRBV6-6 | TGTGCCAGCAGTGTCCGACAGGGGGCGCAAACAGATACGCAGTATTTT | CASSVRQGAQTDTQYF
few | TRBJ2-3 | NA | TRBV7-6 | TGTGCCAGCAGCTTTTTGGGGGGAGTAGCAGATACGCAGTATTTT | CASSFLGGVADTQYF
NA | TRBJ2-3 | TRBD1 | TRBV6-4 | TGTGCCAGCAGTGCGTCCGGGACAGGGGTTCCAGATACGCAGTATTTT | CASSASGTGVPDTQYF
few | TRBJ2-7 | NA | TRBV28 | TGTGCCAGCCTTTGGGGCGGGGCTAGCGCCGCCTACGAGCAGTACTTC | CASLWGGASAAYEQYF
once | TRBJ2-1 | TRBD2 | TRBV5-6 | TGTGCCAGCAGCCTTAGCGGGATTGGAGAGTTCTTC | CASSLSGIGEFF
NA | TRBJ2-3 | TRBD2 | TRBV27 | TGTGCCAGCAGTTCCCCCGGACTAGGCGCAGATACGCAGTATTTT | CASSSPGLGADTQYF
NA | TRBJ1-4 | NA | TRBV21-1 | TGTGCCAGCAGCAAAAGGACAGGGGAGAATAATGAAAAACTGTTTTTT | CASSKRTGENNEKLFF
NA | TRBJ2-7 | NA | TRBV6-1 | TGTGCCAGCAGTGAAGATGTGTACAGGCCCGAGCAGTACTTC | CASSEDVYRPEQYF
NA | TRBJ2-3 | TRBD1 | TRBV28 | TGTGCCAGCAGTTCGACAGGGCTCGCAGATACGCAGTATTTT | CASSSTGLADTQYF
NA | TRBJ2-7 | NA | TRBV18 | TGTGCCAGCTCATCGGGTGGAGAGCAGTACTTC | CASSSGGEQYF
NA | TRBJ2-3 | TRBD2 | TRBV4-1 | TGCGCCAGCAGCCACCATAGCGGGGGTCGCACAGATACGCAGTATTTT | CASSHHSGGRTDTQYF
NA | TRBJ1-2 | TRBD1 | TRBV5-4 | TGTGCCAGCAGCTCCCAGACAGGGACGGACTATGGCTACACCTTC | CASSSQTGTDYGYTF
NA | TRBJ1-1 | NA | TRBV5-1 | TGCGCCACTTCCCCCGGGGGGATTTTGTACACTGAAGCTTTCTTT | CATSPGGILYTEAFF
NA | TRBJ2-7 | TRBD1 | TRBV5-1 | TGCGCCAGCAGCTTGGATGGGACAGCCTCCTACGAGCAGTACTTC | CASSLDGTASYEQYF
NA | TRBJ1-5 | NA | TRBV10-3 | TGTGCCATCAGTGAGTCGGGTCCCGGGAATCAGCCCCAGCATTTT | CAISESGPGNQPQHF
few | TRBJ2-7 | TRBD1 | TRBV5-1 | TGCGCCAGCAGCCCCCTGGACAGGGAAGCGCAGTACTTC | CASSPLDREAQYF
NA | TRBJ1-2 | NA | TRBV4-1 | TGCGCCAGCAGCCGACCAGGTGGCTATGGCTACACCTTC | CASSRPGGYGYTF
NA | TRBJ2-7 | NA | TRBV19 | TGTGCCAGTAGTATAGCACTAGCAGGCGAGCAGTACTTC | CASSIALAGEQYF
NA | TRBJ2-1 | NA | TRBV7-2 | TGTGCCAGCAGCTTAGCCCAGGGTAGCAATGAGCAGTTCTTC | CASSLAQGSNEQFF
NA | TRBJ2-1 | TRBD2 | TRBV19 | TGTGCCAGTAGTCCCACTAGCGGCTCCTACAATGAGCAGTTCTTC | CASSPTSGSYNEQFF
NA | TRBJ2-1 | TRBD2 | TRBV30 | TGTGCCTGGAGGGGACTAGCGGGATTCAATGAGCAGTTCTTC | CAWRGLAGFNEQFF
NA | TRBJ2-4 | TRBD1 | TRBV20-1 | TGCAGTGCCCAGACAGGGGACAGTCAGTACTTC | CSAQTGDSQYF
NA | TRBJ2-7 | NA | TRBV5-1 | TGCGCCAGCAGCTTGGGGGCGGGGGCGGGCTACGAGCAGTACTTC | CASSLGAGAGYEQYF